This TCR beta chain was observed in a study of blood T cell repertoires in COVID-19. Data came from immunoSEQ multiplex PCR; TCRdb stores just in-frame clones and leaves some out. This sample has some 60,000 clones, with more than 75% found just once. The V gene's germline CDR1 is SQVTM and CDR2 ANQGSEA. V was pared by 0 bases and J by 4 bases, with 9 bases between. This CDR3 is 13 amino acids long. This sequence originates from a human donor with active COVID-19. The donor label of this sample is uncertain. The chain joins TRBV29-1 to TRBJ1-2; D is undetermined. The source material was peripheral blood. The CDR3 is CSVEDGEGYGYTF. The CDR3, as DNA: TGCAGCGTTGAAGATGGGGAGGGCTATGGCTACACCTTC.